The sequence of this TCR beta chain was determined in a study of molecular identifiers for immune sequencing clone quantification. This clonotype was counted a few times. A single record per CDR3 protein comes from TCRdb applying MiXCR to the PCR reads. Among under 600,000 distinct CDR3 sequences, roughly 24% were seen once, and the ten largest hold around 0.8%. In the sort, naive CD8 T cells were defined as CD8+CD4-CCR7+CD45RA+. Germline V lookup: CDR1 MNHEY, CDR2 SMNVEV (reference sequence). Trimming took 3 bases from V and 4 from J, leaving 7 bases between them. The CDR3 covers 13 residues. The chain employs TRBV27 and TRBJ1-5, with D unclear. The TCR was taken from a human donor in good health. Some libraries in this study had Jurkat cell RNA spiked in. Input material: naive CD8+ T cells from blood, with Jurkat cell RNA spiked in. Subset described: FACS-sorted CD8+CD4-CCR7+CD45RA+ naive T cells. The CDR3 sequence is CASSFGVNQPQHF. The CDR3 nucleotides read TGTGCCAGCAGTTTTGGGGTGAATCAGCCCCAGCATTTT.